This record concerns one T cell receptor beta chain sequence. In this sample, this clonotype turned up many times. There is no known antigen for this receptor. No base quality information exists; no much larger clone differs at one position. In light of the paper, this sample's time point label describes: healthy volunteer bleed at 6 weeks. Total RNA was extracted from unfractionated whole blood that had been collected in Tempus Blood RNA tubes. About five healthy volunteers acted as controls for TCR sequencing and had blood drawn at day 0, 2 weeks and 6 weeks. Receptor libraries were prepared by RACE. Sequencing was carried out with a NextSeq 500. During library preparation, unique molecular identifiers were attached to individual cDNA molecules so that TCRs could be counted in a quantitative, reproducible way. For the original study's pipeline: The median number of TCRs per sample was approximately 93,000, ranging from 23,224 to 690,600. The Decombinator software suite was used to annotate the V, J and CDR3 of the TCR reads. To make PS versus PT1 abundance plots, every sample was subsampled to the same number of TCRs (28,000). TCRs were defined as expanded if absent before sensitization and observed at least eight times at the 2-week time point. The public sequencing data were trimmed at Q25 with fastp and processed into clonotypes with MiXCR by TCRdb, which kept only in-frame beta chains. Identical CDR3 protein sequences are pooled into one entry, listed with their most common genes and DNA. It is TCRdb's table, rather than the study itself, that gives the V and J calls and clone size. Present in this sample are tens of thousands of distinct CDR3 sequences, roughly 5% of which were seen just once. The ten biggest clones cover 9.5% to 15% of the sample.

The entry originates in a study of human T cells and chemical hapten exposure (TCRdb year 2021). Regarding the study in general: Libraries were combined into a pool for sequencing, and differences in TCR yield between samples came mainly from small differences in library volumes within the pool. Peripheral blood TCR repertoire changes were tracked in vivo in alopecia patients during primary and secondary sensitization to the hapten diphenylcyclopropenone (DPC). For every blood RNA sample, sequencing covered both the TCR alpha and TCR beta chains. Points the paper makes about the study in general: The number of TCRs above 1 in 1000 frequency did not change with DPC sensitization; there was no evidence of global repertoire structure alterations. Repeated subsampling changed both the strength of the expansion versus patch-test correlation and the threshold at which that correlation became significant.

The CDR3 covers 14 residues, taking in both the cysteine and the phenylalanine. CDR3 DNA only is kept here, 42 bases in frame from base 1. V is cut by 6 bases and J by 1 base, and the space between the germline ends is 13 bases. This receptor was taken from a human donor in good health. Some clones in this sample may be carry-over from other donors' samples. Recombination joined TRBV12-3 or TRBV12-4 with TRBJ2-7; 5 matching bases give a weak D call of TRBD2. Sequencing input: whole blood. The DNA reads TGTGCCAGCAGCGTTGACTATGGGTCCTACGAGCAGTACTTC. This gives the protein CASSVDYGSYEQYF.